This T cell receptor (beta chain) was captured in a study of cytomegalovirus exposure and HLA in healthy donors. This CDR3 contains 13 residues. Germline assignment: CDR1 GTSNPN and CDR2 SVGIG (reference sequence). The V gene lost 4 bases and the J gene lost 0 bases, with 9 bases spanning the gap. Sequenced by immunoSEQ multiplex PCR; TCRdb stores in-frame clones only, minus some. The repertoire has approximately 240,000 clones, 80% to 95% of them found once; the top ten carry 1.1%. The chain combines TRBV30 with TRBJ2-5; D is possibly TRBD2 (6 bases). The TCR sequence derives from a woman aged 18-29 years in good health and CMV-seronegative. Input material: PBMCs. The CDR3 region is CAWMAGHQETQYF. CDR3 nucleotides: TGTGCCTGGATGGCGGGGCACCAAGAGACCCAGTACTTC. The whole variable domain, filled in from reference TRBV30 and TRBJ2-5, reads SQTIHQWPATLVQPVGSPLSLECTVEGTSNPNLYWYRQAAGRGLQLLFYSVGIGQISSEVPQNLSASRPQDRQFILSSKKLLLSDSGFYLCAWMAGHQETQYFGPGTRLLVL.